Presented here are 24 T cell receptor beta chains from one specimen sequenced in a study of shared clonotypes between healthy human individuals. The repertoire was sequenced with immunoSEQ multiplex PCR; TCRdb's copy has only in-frame clones and lacks some. The top ten clones hold around 0.12% of a sample with hundreds of thousands of clones, 85% to 95% of them seen once. Naive CD8 cells lacked CD45RO, underwent positive selection for CCR7 and left out terminally differentiated effector memory CD45RA+ cells. Sequencing input: naive CD8+ T cells sorted from blood. These receptors were collected from a woman aged 30 to 39 in good health.

The chain is built from TRBV29-1 and TRBJ2-2; 10 nucleotides align to TRBD2. The CDR3 runs 16 residues. In germline, CDR1 is SQVTM, CDR2 ANQGSEA. The ends lost 5 bases at V and 0 bases at J; junction bases unmatched: 6. CDR3 region: CSVRAGGNANTGELFF. The CDR3, as DNA: TGCAGCGTTAGAGCGGGAGGGAACGCGAACACCGGGGAGCTGTTTTTT.

The J gene is TRBJ1-1, the V gene TRBV4-1; D remains unclear. The germline V and J ends were trimmed by 2 bases and 6 bases, with 13 bases remaining between them. CDR1 is MGHRA, CDR2 YSYEKL, per germline. This CDR3 is 14 amino acids long. The CDR3 loop reads CASSQNMRDAEAFF. CDR3 coding DNA: TGCGCCAGCAGCCAAAATATGAGGGATGCTGAAGCTTTCTTT.

The chain links TRBV28 to TRBJ2-2; no firm D call. The CDR3 consists of 14 residues. V lost 7 bases, J lost 3 bases, and 12 bases lay in between. Germline V lookup: CDR1 MDHEN, CDR2 SYDVKM. This chain's CDR3 is CASTDNPDTGELFF. In DNA, the CDR3 is TGTGCCAGCACCGACAATCCAGACACCGGGGAGCTGTTTTTT.

DNA for the CDR3: TGTGCCAGCAGCGGGGGGAGCGGGAGGGCCCAACTCCAAGAGACCCAGTACTTC. Protein sequence: CASSGGSGRAQLQETQYF. The genes are TRBV7-6 and TRBJ2-5; 10 bases fit TRBD2. V shed 5 bases, J shed 1 base, and the junction held 13 bases outside the gene matches. Germline CDR1 SGHVS, CDR2 FNYEAQ. CDR3 length: 18 residues.

For this clone: One end of the junction fails to match germline, which may point to a read error. V is TRBV13 and J is TRBJ2-3; 12 bases match TRBD2. Germline V gene sequence: CDR1 PRHDT, CDR2 FYEKMQ (reference sequence). The CDR3 totals 15 residues. The CDR3 region has the DNA TGTGCCAGCAGCATAGGACTAGCGGGAACTGTCACGCAGTATTTT. Its protein product is CASSIGLAGTVTQYF.

This chain joins TRBV28 and TRBJ2-3; 10 nucleotides agree with TRBD2. The CDR3 loop spans 18 amino acids. CDR1 is MDHEN and CDR2 is SYDVKM in the germline V gene. V lost 6 bases, J lost 4 bases, and 16 bases stayed unmatched. CDR3: CASSPWLGLSGRADTQYF. DNA for the CDR3: TGTGCCAGCAGCCCTTGGCTGGGACTAAGCGGGAGGGCAGATACGCAGTATTTT.

The J gene is TRBJ1-2, the V gene TRBV4-1, with TRBD1 matching 7 bases. Looked up from germline, CDR1 is MGHRA and CDR2 is YSYEKL. The V and J ends lost 1 base and 4 bases, in that order; junction bases with no gene match: 15. CDR3 length: 18 amino acids. Here the CDR3 DNA reads TGCGCCAGCAGCCAAGCTCACGCTGTTAACAGGGGATCCTATGGCTACACCTTC. This sequence encodes CASSQAHAVNRGSYGYTF.

On this clone: Other DNA sequences within the sample encode an identical CDR3. This chain uses TRBV27 with TRBJ2-7; a weak D match, TRBD2 (6 bases). Germline CDR1 reads MNHEY; CDR2 reads SMNVEV (reference sequence). Deletions cut 0 bases from V and 2 bases from J, with 8 bases between. This CDR3 comprises 14 residues. The CDR3 nucleotides read TGTGCCAGCAGTTTATCTAGCGGAACCTACGAGCAGTACTTC. This translates into CASSLSSGTYEQYF.

This rearrangement joins TRBV4-1 to TRBJ2-1; D unclear. The germline V gene has CDR1 MGHRA and CDR2 YSYEKL. V dropped 0 bases and J dropped 5 bases, with 14 bases sitting between them. The CDR3 is 16 amino acids. Here the CDR3 reads CASSQEGRVENNEQFF. CDR3 DNA sequence: TGCGCCAGCAGCCAAGAAGGTCGGGTAGAGAACAATGAGCAGTTCTTC.

The V and J genes are TRBV21-1 and TRBJ2-7. TRBV21-1 is designated a pseudogene. This CDR3 region has 12 residues. CDR3 sequence (DNA): TGTGCCAGCACCCCGGCACACTACGAGCAGTACTTC. Encoded protein: CASTPAHYEQYF.

The chain couples TRBV7-8 to TRBJ2-4; TRBD2 is a possible D gene (7 bases). The germline V and J ends were trimmed by 7 bases and 0 bases, with 16 bases remaining between them. Germline loops: CDR1 SGHVS, CDR2 FQNEAQ. This CDR3 comprises 16 residues. CDR3 nucleotide sequence: TGTGCCAGCACCGAACTAGGGGGGGTAGCCAAAAACATTCAGTACTTC. The encoded protein is CASTELGGVAKNIQYF.

The rearrangement links TRBV27 to TRBJ2-2; the D gene is possibly TRBD2 (6 bases). CDR1 is MNHEY and CDR2 is SMNVEV in the germline V gene (reference sequence). CDR3 size: 18 residues. Trimming removed 1 base from V and 3 bases from J, with 18 bases in between. CDR3 coding DNA: TGTGCCAGCAGTTTATGGGGACTGCGGCGGGCCTACACCGGGGAGCTGTTTTTT. This encodes CASSLWGLRRAYTGELFF.

The chain joins TRBV15 to TRBJ2-7; perhaps TRBD2 as D (6 bases). This CDR3 region has 14 residues. Trimming removed 3 bases from V and 3 bases from J, with 12 bases in between. The germline gives CDR1 LNHNV, CDR2 YYDKDF (reference sequence). CDR3 region: CATSSGGESYEQYF. The DNA for the CDR3 is TGTGCCACCAGCAGCGGAGGGGAAAGCTACGAGCAGTACTTC.

The chain has TRBV2 and TRBJ2-1; 13 bases match TRBD2. The CDR3 is 13 residues long. Per germline, CDR1 SNHLY and CDR2 FYNNEI. The junction had 1 base not matched to a gene; V was cut back by 4 bases and J by 10 bases. CDR3 amino acids: CASSGLAGGEQFF. The CDR3, as DNA: TGTGCCAGCAGTGGACTAGCGGGAGGCGAGCAGTTCTTC.

The J gene is TRBJ2-3, the V gene TRBV28; D is uncertain. Germline values: CDR1 MDHEN, CDR2 SYDVKM. This CDR3 has 11 amino acids. With 7 bases removed from V and 6 bases from J, the gap between germline ends came to 8 bases. CDR3 sequence: CASNGEDTQYF. The DNA for the CDR3 is TGTGCCAGCAATGGTGAGGATACGCAGTATTTT.

This sequence joins TRBV30 and TRBJ2-7; 10 bases match TRBD2. The length of the CDR3 is 15 residues. J gave up 4 bases and V 7 bases, and 13 bases lay outside the gene matches. Germline CDR1 is GTSNPN and CDR2 is SVGIG (reference sequence). This CDR3 is CAFYRLAGDWYEQYF. CDR3 DNA: TGTGCCTTCTACAGACTAGCGGGCGACTGGTACGAGCAGTACTTC.

The chain joins TRBV27 to TRBJ2-6; D could derive from TRBD1 or TRBD2 (5 bases each). The germline gives CDR1 MNHEY, CDR2 SMNVEV (reference sequence). Trimming took off 2 bases at V and 4 bases at J, with 9 bases between the two ends. The CDR3 contains 15 residues. The CDR3 nucleotides are TGTGCCAGCAGTTTAACCGGGACCGGGGCCAACGTCCTGACTTTC. Amino acids: CASSLTGTGANVLTF.

The chain employs TRBV7-9 and TRBJ2-7; D unresolved. Deletions cut 3 bases from V and 1 base from J, with 7 bases between. CDR1 is SEHNR, CDR2 FQNEAQ, per germline (reference sequence). The CDR3 loop spans 13 amino acids. In DNA form, the CDR3 reads TGTGCCAGCAGCTTCCCTTATTCCTACGAGCAGTACTTC. This sequence encodes CASSFPYSYEQYF.

This chain joins TRBV5-5 and TRBJ2-7, with D unresolved. This CDR3 has 11 amino acids. Trimming pared 2 bases from V and 6 bases from J, leaving 6 bases between. Germline V lookup: CDR1 SGHKS, CDR2 YYEKEE (reference sequence). The CDR3 nucleotides are TGTGCCAGCAGCTTTACGAGCGAGCAGTACTTC. Translated: CASSFTSEQYF.

The chain is built from TRBV30 and TRBJ1-6; 7 bases agree with TRBD1. Germline loops: CDR1 GTSNPN, CDR2 SVGIG (reference sequence). Unmatched junction bases numbered 11, after V lost 2 bases and J lost 13 bases. The CDR3 is 14 residues long. CDR3 nucleotide sequence: TGTGCCTGGAGTCTCGGACAGGACTATGCCCCCCTCCACTTT. This gives the protein CAWSLGQDYAPLHF.

The chain joins TRBV5-4 to TRBJ2-1; maybe TRBD1 (5 bases). CDR3 length: 14 amino acids. CDR1 and CDR2 (germline): SGHNT, YYREEE (reference sequence). Trimming removed 0 bases at V and 9 bases at J, with 13 bases between. The CDR3 spells CASSLDLGDFEQFF. The CDR3 DNA is TGTGCCAGCAGCTTGGATTTAGGGGATTTTGAGCAGTTCTTC.

The chain combines TRBV15 with TRBJ2-7; TRBD2 aligns across 7 bases. Germline CDR1 is LNHNV and CDR2 is YYDKDF (reference sequence). CDR3 length: 13 amino acids. V lost 3 bases and J lost 2; bases outside the gene matches: 1. CDR3 sequence: CATSSGLAYEQYF. The CDR3 bases are TGTGCCACCAGCAGTGGACTAGCCTACGAGCAGTACTTC.

The chain recombines TRBV28 with TRBJ2-7; 10 bases fit TRBD2. Losses at the gene ends were 5 bases for V and 2 bases for J; bases not matched to a gene: 9. The CDR3 spans 16 residues. Looked up from germline, CDR1 is MDHEN and CDR2 is SYDVKM. The CDR3 region is CASSTILAGDPYEQYF. Written as DNA, the CDR3 is TGTGCCAGCAGTACTATTCTAGCGGGAGATCCCTACGAGCAGTACTTC. Complete variable domain (other parts from reference TRBV28 and TRBJ2-7): DVKVTQSSRYLVKRTGEKVFLECVQDMDHENMFWYRQDPGLGLRLIYFSYDVKMKEKGDIPEGYSVSREKKERFSLILESASTNQTSMYLCASSTILAGDPYEQYFGPGTRLTVT.

The chain joins TRBV11-2 to TRBJ2-3, with unresolved D. This CDR3 comprises 13 residues. V was pared by 2 bases and J by 5 bases, with 8 bases between. Germline lookup yields CDR1 SGHAT and CDR2 FQNNGV. DNA of the CDR3: TGTGCCAGCAGCTTAAGTGGATTAGATACGCAGTATTTT. Protein product: CASSLSGLDTQYF. Combining the CDR3 with reference TRBV11-2 and TRBJ2-3 gives the whole variable domain EAGVAQSPRYKIIEKRQSVAFWCNPISGHATLYWYQQILGQGPKLLIQFQNNGVVDDSQLPKDRFSAERLKGVDSTLKIQPAKLEDSAVYLCASSLSGLDTQYFGPGTRLTVL.